One sample yielded the 22 T cell receptor beta chains listed below, sequenced in a study of cytomegalovirus exposure and HLA in healthy donors. Amplification used 60 Vbeta primers and 13 Jbeta primers. Some clones are missing from TCRdb's copy, which holds only in-frame ones; the method was immunoSEQ multiplex PCR. The data contain around 280,000 clones, 80% to 90% of them singletons. Sequencing input: PBMCs. These receptor sequences come from a woman aged 18-30 years in good health and CMV-seronegative.

This rearrangement joins TRBV7-9 to TRBJ2-2; 8 bases agree with TRBD2. This CDR3 has 15 amino acids. Germline V gives CDR1 SEHNR, CDR2 FQNEAQ (reference sequence). V lost 0 bases and J lost 7; bases outside the gene matches: 4. CDR3 region: CASSLASGEIGELFF. The DNA of the CDR3 is TGTGCCAGCAGCTTAGCTAGCGGGGAGATCGGGGAGCTGTTTTTT.

The V call is TRBV4-1, the J call TRBJ1-2; D may be TRBD1 (6 bases). V lost 0 bases, J lost 2 bases, and 13 bases lay in between. The germline CDR1 and CDR2 sequences are MGHRA and YSYEKL. The CDR3 has 16 residues. The CDR3 DNA reads as TGCGCCAGCAGCCAAGAGCCCAGGGGCTCAAACTATGGCTACACCTTC. Protein product: CASSQEPRGSNYGYTF.

The chain links TRBV18 to TRBJ2-1; 12 positions agree with TRBD2. Germline V gene data show CDR1 as KGHSH and CDR2 as LQKENI. This CDR3 comprises 14 residues. The V gene end was trimmed by 6 bases and the J gene end by 8 bases; junction bases not matched to a gene: 5. The CDR3 loop reads CASSQLAGGDEQFF. The CDR3 bases are TGTGCCAGCTCCCAACTAGCGGGGGGCGATGAGCAGTTCTTC.

The chain joins TRBV30 to TRBJ1-5; D uncertain. V was cut by 2 bases and J by 6 bases, with 17 bases left in between. The CDR3 spans 15 residues. Germline V gene lookup returns CDR1 GTSNPN and CDR2 SVGIG (reference sequence). Here the CDR3 reads CAWSQGGGNLQPQHF. For the CDR3, the DNA is TGTGCCTGGAGTCAAGGTGGAGGGAACCTTCAGCCCCAGCATTTT.

This rearrangement joins TRBV19 to TRBJ1-3; a weak D match, TRBD1 (5 bases). In germline, CDR1 is LNHDA, CDR2 SQIVND (reference sequence). CDR3 length: 16 residues. The germline V and J ends were trimmed by 0 bases and 0 bases, with 9 bases remaining between them. The CDR3: CASSIDTGGSGNTIYF. The CDR3 DNA reads as TGTGCCAGTAGTATAGACACCGGGGGCTCTGGAAACACCATATATTTT.

The chain couples TRBV9 to TRBJ2-3; D unresolved. Trimming removed 1 base from V and 0 bases from J, with 12 bases in between. CDR1 is SGDLS and CDR2 is YYNGEE in the germline V gene. The CDR3 has 16 residues. CDR3 amino acids: CASSVLSGQSTDTQYF. The CDR3 DNA sequence: TGTGCCAGCAGCGTACTTTCAGGTCAAAGCACAGATACGCAGTATTTT. Together with reference TRBV9 and TRBJ2-3, the CDR3 gives the full variable domain: DSGVTQTPKHLITATGQRVTLRCSPRSGDLSVYWYQQSLDQGLQFLIQYYNGEERAKGNILERFSAQQFPDLHSELNLSSLELGDSALYFCASSVLSGQSTDTQYFGPGTRLTVL.

The V call is TRBV7-2, the J call TRBJ2-5; D may be TRBD2 (5 bases). Deletions cut 4 bases from V and 1 base from J, with 13 bases between. Germline V CDR1 and CDR2: SGHTA, FQGNSA. CDR3 length equals 15 residues. CDR3 sequence: CASSSRRGGQETQYF. In DNA, the CDR3 is TGTGCCAGCAGCTCCCGCCGCGGAGGCCAAGAGACCCAGTACTTC.

The chain couples TRBV2 to TRBJ2-1, with a tentative D call TRBD2 (7 bases). Trimming left V 5 bases short and J 2 bases short, with 13 bases between. The length of the CDR3 is 15 residues. Germline CDR1 reads SNHLY; CDR2 reads FYNNEI. For the CDR3, the DNA is TGTGCCAGCAGTTCGGGGGGCACCACCTACAATGAGCAGTTCTTC. This translates into CASSSGGTTYNEQFF. Filled out from reference TRBV2 and TRBJ2-1, the complete variable domain reads EPEVTQTPSHQVTQMGQEVILRCVPISNHLYFYWYRQILGQKVEFLVSFYNNEISEKSEIFDDQFSVERPDGSNFTLKIRSTKLEDSAMYFCASSSGGTTYNEQFFGPGTRLTVL.

This sequence joins TRBV29-1 and TRBJ2-6; 9 bases fit TRBD1. The germline gives CDR1 SQVTM, CDR2 ANQGSEA. The CDR3 sequence is 18 residues long. J gave up 0 bases and V 4 bases, and 10 bases lay outside the gene matches. The CDR3 is CSVVIRDRASSGANVLTF. CDR3 DNA: TGCAGCGTTGTAATTCGGGACAGGGCGAGCTCTGGGGCCAACGTCCTGACTTTC.

The chain couples TRBV28 to TRBJ2-7; 9 positions match TRBD2. With V trimmed by 5 bases and J by 0 bases, 11 bases remained unmatched. CDR1 MDHEN and CDR2 SYDVKM come from the germline V gene. This CDR3 has 17 residues. Here the CDR3 reads CASSNPLRGGTSYEQYF. DNA for the CDR3: TGTGCCAGCAGTAACCCCCTGCGGGGGGGCACCTCCTACGAGCAGTACTTC.

The chain uses TRBV30 and TRBJ2-7, with D possibly matching TRBD2 (6 bases). This CDR3 is 14 amino acids long. Germline values: CDR1 GTSNPN, CDR2 SVGIG (reference sequence). V was shortened by 4 bases and J by 2 bases, with 15 bases between the two germline ends. CDR3 nucleotides: TGTGCCTGGAATCGAGGGACTTCTACCTACGAGCAGTACTTC. Residues: CAWNRGTSTYEQYF.

This chain connects TRBV6-5 to TRBJ2-7; TRBD1 matches 8 bases. The V gene end was trimmed by 0 bases and the J gene end by 6 bases; junction bases not matched to a gene: 10. Germline CDR1 and CDR2: MNHEY and SVGAGI. The CDR3 covers 16 residues. The CDR3 sequence: CASSYSRRTGNSEQYF. The CDR3 bases are TGTGCCAGCAGTTACTCGAGAAGGACAGGGAATTCCGAGCAGTACTTC.

The chain combines TRBV27 with TRBJ2-2, with 12 bases that match TRBD1. V shed 1 base and J 3 bases; nucleotides not matched to a gene: 9. This CDR3 is 19 amino acids long. Germline V gives CDR1 MNHEY, CDR2 SMNVEV (reference sequence). CDR3 region: CASSLWGPGQGAHTGELFF. The DNA for the CDR3 is TGTGCCAGCAGTTTATGGGGCCCGGGACAGGGGGCGCACACCGGGGAGCTGTTTTTT.

The J gene is TRBJ2-1, the V gene TRBV5-1; 7 bases line up with TRBD2. With V trimmed by 0 bases and J by 3 bases, 3 bases remained unmatched. The CDR3 is 15 residues long. CDR1 SGHRS and CDR2 YFSETQ come from the germline V gene. CDR3 sequence: CASSLDGGGYNEQFF. In DNA, the CDR3 is TGCGCCAGCAGCTTGGATGGGGGGGGCTACAATGAGCAGTTCTTC.

The count of this clone is one. The chain is built from TRBV6-1 and TRBJ1-1, with 9 bases aligning to TRBD1. The germline V gene encodes CDR1 MNHNS and CDR2 SASEGT. Trimming cost V 6 bases and J 5 bases; bases outside gene matches: 10. This CDR3 has 15 amino acids. This chain's CDR3 is CASRRGGTGQTEAFF. The CDR3 DNA is TGTGCCAGCAGGCGAGGAGGGACAGGGCAAACTGAAGCTTTCTTT.

The rearrangement links TRBV18 to TRBJ2-7, with a possible D match to TRBD1 (6 bases). Trimming shortened V by 7 bases and J by 0 bases, and 13 bases separated the two germline ends. CDR1 is KGHSH and CDR2 is LQKENI in the germline V gene. The CDR3 is 14 amino acids. CDR3 in amino acids: CASCPTGSSYEQYF. In nucleotides, the CDR3 is TGTGCCAGCTGCCCGACAGGAAGCTCCTACGAGCAGTACTTC.

The chain has TRBV14 and TRBJ2-5; TRBD2 agrees at 9 bases. J lost 5 bases, V lost 4 bases, and 11 bases had no gene match. The CDR3 consists of 16 residues. In germline, CDR1 is SGHDN, CDR2 FVKESK. CDR3 sequence reads: CASSRGGVAIGETQYF. CDR3 DNA sequence: TGTGCCAGCAGCCGCGGGGGGGTCGCAATTGGGGAGACCCAGTACTTC.

The chain carries TRBV5-1 and TRBJ1-5, with D possibly matching TRBD1 (5 bases). V lost 0 bases and J lost 5, with 9 bases in between. The germline gives CDR1 SGHRS, CDR2 YFSETQ. This CDR3 contains 14 residues. The CDR3 DNA reads TGCGCCAGCAGCTTGGGGGGGGTTTATCAGCCCCAGCATTTT. The encoded protein is CASSLGGVYQPQHF.

This clone occurred once. The chain recombines TRBV7-9 with TRBJ2-7, with D perhaps TRBD1 (5 bases). Trimming took off 1 base at V and 0 bases at J, with 13 bases between the two ends. This CDR3 has 16 residues. In germline, CDR1 is SEHNR, CDR2 FQNEAQ (reference sequence). The CDR3 sequence: CASSLVTTVSSYEQYF. CDR3 nucleotides: TGTGCCAGCAGCTTAGTTACGACAGTTAGCTCCTACGAGCAGTACTTC.

On this clone itself: Other DNA sequences of this sample code for an identical CDR3. The chain couples TRBV27 to TRBJ1-6, with D maybe TRBD1 (5 bases). CDR1 and CDR2 (germline): MNHEY, SMNVEV (reference sequence). The V and J ends lost 6 bases and 13 bases respectively, with 22 bases between them. This CDR3 region has 15 residues. This CDR3 reads CASSFAPGVLSPLHF. In nucleotides, the CDR3 is TGTGCCAGCAGCTTCGCTCCGGGGGTACTTTCCCCCCTCCACTTT.

This chain uses TRBV29-1 with TRBJ1-2, with 9 bases matching TRBD1. The ends lost 5 bases at V and 3 bases at J; junction bases unmatched: 7. Germline CDR1 is SQVTM and CDR2 is ANQGSEA. The CDR3 sequence is 14 residues long. This CDR3 is CSVRDRVDYYGYTF. Here the CDR3 DNA reads TGCAGCGTTAGGGACAGGGTTGACTACTATGGCTACACCTTC.

CDR3 loop: CASSLMGANTEAFF. CDR3 DNA: TGTGCCAGCAGCTTAATGGGAGCTAACACTGAAGCTTTCTTT. The rearrangement joins TRBV7-3 to TRBJ1-1; D gene unclear. The CDR3 runs to 14 residues. The V gene lost 1 base and the J gene lost 2 bases, with 8 bases spanning the gap. Germline V gene data show CDR1 as SGHTA and CDR2 as FQGTGA.